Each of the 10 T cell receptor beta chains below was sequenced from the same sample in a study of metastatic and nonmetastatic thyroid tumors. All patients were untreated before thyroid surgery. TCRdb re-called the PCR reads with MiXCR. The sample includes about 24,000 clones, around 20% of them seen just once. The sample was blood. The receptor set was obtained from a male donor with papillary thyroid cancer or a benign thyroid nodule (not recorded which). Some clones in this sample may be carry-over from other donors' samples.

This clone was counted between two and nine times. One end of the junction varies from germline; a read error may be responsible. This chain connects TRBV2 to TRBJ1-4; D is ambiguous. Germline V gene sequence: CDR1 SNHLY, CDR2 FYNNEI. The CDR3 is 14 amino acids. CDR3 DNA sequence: TGTGCCAGCAGCGAGACACCAACTAATGAAAAGCTGTTTTTT. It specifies CASSETPTNEKLFF.

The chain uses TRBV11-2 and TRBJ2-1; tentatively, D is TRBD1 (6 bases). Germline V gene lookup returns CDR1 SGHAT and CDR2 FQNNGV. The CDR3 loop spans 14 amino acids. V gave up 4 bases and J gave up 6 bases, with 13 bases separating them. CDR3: CASSWGQGSNEQFF. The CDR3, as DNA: TGTGCCAGCAGCTGGGGGCAGGGGAGCAATGAGCAGTTCTTC.

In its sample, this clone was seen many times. CDR3 loop: CASSSGQHYEQYF. The CDR3 DNA is TGTGCCAGCAGCTCGGGACAGCACTACGAGCAGTACTTC. The V gene is TRBV7-9, the J gene TRBJ2-7, with 7 bases aligning to TRBD1. This CDR3 region has 13 residues. V shed 4 bases and J 3 bases; nucleotides not matched to a gene: 3. CDR1 is SEHNR and CDR2 is FQNEAQ in the germline V gene (reference sequence). The whole variable domain, filled in from reference TRBV7-9 and TRBJ2-7, reads DTGVSQNPRHKITKRGQNVTFRCDPISEHNRLYWYRQTLGQGPEFLTYFQNEAQLEKSRLLSDRFSAERPKGSFSTLEIQRTEQGDSAMYLCASSSGQHYEQYFGPGTRLTVT.

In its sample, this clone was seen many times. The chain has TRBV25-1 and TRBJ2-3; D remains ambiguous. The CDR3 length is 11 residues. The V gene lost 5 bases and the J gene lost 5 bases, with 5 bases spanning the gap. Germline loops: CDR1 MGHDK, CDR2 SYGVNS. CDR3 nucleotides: TGTGCCAGCAGTAAAAAAGATACGCAGTATTTT. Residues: CASSKKDTQYF.

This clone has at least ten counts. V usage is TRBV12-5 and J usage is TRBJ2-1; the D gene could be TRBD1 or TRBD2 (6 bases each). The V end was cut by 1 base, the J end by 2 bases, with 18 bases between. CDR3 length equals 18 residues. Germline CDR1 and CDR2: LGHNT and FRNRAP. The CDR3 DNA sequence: TGTGCTAGTGGTTTGGGTACCTATGGGGGGCCCCCCTACAATGAGCAGTTCTTC. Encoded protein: CASGLGTYGGPPYNEQFF.

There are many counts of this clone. The CDR3 protein is CSVEWEDGEQYF. In DNA, the CDR3 is TGCAGCGTTGAATGGGAGGATGGCGAGCAGTACTTC. This chain links TRBV29-1 with TRBJ2-7; the D gene is possibly TRBD2 (6 bases). The germline CDR1 and CDR2 sequences are SQVTM and ANQGSEA. Trimming cost V 2 bases and J 6 bases, with 11 bases left between them. The CDR3 contains 12 residues.

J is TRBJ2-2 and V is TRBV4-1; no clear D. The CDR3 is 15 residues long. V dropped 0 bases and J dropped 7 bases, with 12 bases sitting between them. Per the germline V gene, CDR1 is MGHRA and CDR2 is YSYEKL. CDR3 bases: TGCGCCAGCAGCCAAGACTGGAACATAGGCGGGGAGCTGTTTTTT. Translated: CASSQDWNIGGELFF.

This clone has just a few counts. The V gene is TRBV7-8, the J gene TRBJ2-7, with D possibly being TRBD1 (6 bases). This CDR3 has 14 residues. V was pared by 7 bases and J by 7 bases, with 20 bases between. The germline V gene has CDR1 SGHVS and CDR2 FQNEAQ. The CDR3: CASNPEAGVVEQYF. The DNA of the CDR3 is TGTGCCAGCAACCCTGAGGCAGGGGTGGTGGAGCAGTACTTC.

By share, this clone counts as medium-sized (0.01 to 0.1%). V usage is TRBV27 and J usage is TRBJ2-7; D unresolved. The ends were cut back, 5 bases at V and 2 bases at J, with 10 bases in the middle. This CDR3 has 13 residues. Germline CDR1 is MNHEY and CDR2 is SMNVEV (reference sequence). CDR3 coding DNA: TGTGCCAGCAGTAGATCAGGACCCTACGAGCAGTACTTC. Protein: CASSRSGPYEQYF.

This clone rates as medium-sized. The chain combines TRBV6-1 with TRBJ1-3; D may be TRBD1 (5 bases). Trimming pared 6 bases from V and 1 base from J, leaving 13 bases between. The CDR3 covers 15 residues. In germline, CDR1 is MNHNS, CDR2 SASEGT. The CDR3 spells CASSPLQGSGNTIYF. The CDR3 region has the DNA TGTGCCAGCAGCCCTCTTCAGGGATCTGGAAACACCATATATTTT.